One and the same sample provided the 13 T cell receptor beta chains below, sequenced in a study of blood T cell repertoires in COVID-19. Sequenced by immunoSEQ multiplex PCR; TCRdb stores in-frame clones only, minus some. The sample carries 200,000 to 250,000 clones, 70% to 90% recorded once. Sequenced: PBMCs or T cells enriched from blood (not recorded which). Receptors were obtained from a man aged 25-45 years who had recovered from COVID-19.

This chain connects TRBV6-5 to TRBJ1-1; possibly TRBD1 for D (5 bases). CDR3 size: 13 residues. V lost 8 bases and J 5 bases, leaving 15 bases between the germline ends. Germline lookup yields CDR1 MNHEY and CDR2 SVGAGI. CDR3 loop: CASATPTGTEAFF. CDR3 in DNA: TGTGCCAGCGCAACCCCTACAGGAACTGAAGCTTTCTTT.

The chain couples TRBV25-1 to TRBJ2-2; TRBD1 agrees at 11 bases. V shed 6 bases, J shed 1 base, and the junction held 7 bases outside the gene matches. The CDR3 consists of 17 residues. Germline lookup yields CDR1 MGHDK and CDR2 SYGVNS. CDR3 in amino acids: CASRMRDRGMNTGELFF. The DNA for the CDR3 is TGTGCCAGCAGAATGAGGGACAGGGGGATGAACACCGGGGAGCTGTTTTTT.

The chain employs TRBV30 and TRBJ1-2; perhaps TRBD1 as D (5 bases). V gave up 0 bases and J gave up 2 bases, with 16 bases separating them. The CDR3 is 16 amino acids. CDR1 is GTSNPN and CDR2 is SVGIG in the germline V gene (reference sequence). CDR3 in DNA: TGTGCCTGGAGTGTAGGGTTAGTGGCAGGGAACTATGGCTACACCTTC. This sequence encodes CAWSVGLVAGNYGYTF.

The rearrangement joins TRBV6-5 to TRBJ2-3; D remains ambiguous. Trimming removed 6 bases from V and 2 bases from J, with 12 bases in between. Germline V gives CDR1 MNHEY, CDR2 SVGAGI. This CDR3 is 14 amino acids long. The CDR3 bases are TGTGCCAGCAGCGAGATAGCCCCCACAGATACGCAGTATTTT. As protein: CASSEIAPTDTQYF.

CDR3 DNA sequence: TGTGCCAGCAGCAAAGGGAGGACAGCAGAGGGAAACAACTATGGCTACACCTTC. Its protein product is CASSKGRTAEGNNYGYTF. V gene TRBV21-1 combines with J gene TRBJ1-2; the table's D call of TRBD1 was not tested on the DNA. TRBV21-1 has pseudogene status. The CDR3 loop spans 18 amino acids.

This sequence joins TRBV27 and TRBJ2-1; TRBD2 is a possible D gene (6 bases). V was clipped by 6 bases and J by 6 bases, with 15 bases between them. Germline CDR1 is MNHEY and CDR2 is SMNVEV (reference sequence). CDR3 length equals 14 residues. The CDR3 protein is CASSIGGMSNEQFF. The CDR3 DNA follows: TGTGCCAGCAGCATTGGGGGGATGAGCAATGAGCAGTTCTTC.

The chain combines TRBV12-3 or TRBV12-4 with TRBJ2-2; 7 nucleotides align to TRBD2. The CDR3 totals 13 residues. V dropped 4 bases and J dropped 5; count of bases not matched to a gene: 1. CDR3 nucleotide sequence: TGTGCCAGCAGTTGGGGGGGAACCGGGGAGCTGTTTTTT. Protein product: CASSWGGTGELFF.

V gene TRBV10-2 combines with J gene TRBJ2-7; 8 bases agree with TRBD1. The germline V gene encodes CDR1 WSHSY and CDR2 SAAADI. Trimming cost V 6 bases and J 2 bases; bases outside gene matches: 3. The CDR3 spans 13 residues. CDR3 nucleotides: TGCGCCAGCAGGGGACAGGTTACCTACGAGCAGTACTTC. It translates to CASRGQVTYEQYF.

The chain combines TRBV6-5 with TRBJ1-6; no firm D call. The ends were cut back, 0 bases at V and 6 bases at J, with 12 bases in the middle. The CDR3 loop spans 16 amino acids. Germline lookup yields CDR1 MNHEY and CDR2 SVGAGI. The CDR3 sequence: CASSYSSPGSNSPLHF. For the CDR3, the DNA is TGTGCCAGCAGTTACTCATCCCCCGGGAGTAATTCACCCCTCCACTTT.

The V call is TRBV6-6, the J call TRBJ1-4; D is unresolved. Germline V lookup: CDR1 MNHNY, CDR2 SVGAGI (reference sequence). CDR3 length equals 15 residues. The V end was cut by 6 bases, the J end by 0 bases, with 11 bases between. In DNA, the CDR3 is TGTGCCAGCAGAGCGGACGGTGCAACTAATGAAAAACTGTTTTTT. It encodes CASRADGATNEKLFF.

The V and J genes are TRBV7-3 and TRBJ2-3; no reliable D call. Germline V gene data show CDR1 as SGHTA and CDR2 as FQGTGA. Trimming removed 5 bases at V and 2 bases at J, with 8 bases between. The CDR3 totals 13 residues. The chain's CDR3 is CASSLLNTDTQYF. CDR3 DNA: TGTGCCAGCAGCCTACTGAACACAGATACGCAGTATTTT.

CDR3 in amino acids: CATPKAGVDTGELFF. CDR3 DNA: TGTGCCACCCCGAAGGCGGGAGTTGACACCGGGGAGCTGTTTTTT. The V and J genes are TRBV6-5 and TRBJ2-2; 7 bases are shared with TRBD2. J was trimmed by 3 bases and V by 10 bases; bases with no gene match: 11. The CDR3 is 15 amino acids. The V gene's germline CDR1 is MNHEY and CDR2 SVGAGI.

V is TRBV19 and J is TRBJ2-7; tentatively, D is TRBD1 (6 bases). The germline CDR1 and CDR2 sequences are LNHDA and SQIVND (reference sequence). The CDR3 runs 14 residues. V lost 2 bases, J lost 4 bases, and 12 bases lay in between. The CDR3 region is CASSIRGTSYEQYF. The CDR3 DNA follows: TGTGCCAGTAGTATAAGGGGGACCTCATACGAGCAGTACTTC.